This TCR beta chain was retrieved from a study of blood T cell repertoires in COVID-19 (dated by TCRdb to the early 2020s). Notes on the research overall: The collaborator samples originated in the United States, Italy and Spain and spanned the acute and convalescent phases of COVID-19. The repertoires were made available in a free public database intended to serve as a resource for research on the immune response to SARS-CoV-2. Samples came from the ongoing ImmuneRACE study (first 160 participants) plus 1,254 subjects from 6 global collaborators. Sample metadata almost always included a de-identified subject ID, COVID-19 status, age in years and sex. Subjects who had been exposed to COVID-19, were actively infected with it, or had recovered from it provided the deeply sampled blood TCRbeta repertoires that made up the dataset. Where available, HLA class I and class II types were obtained from metadata supplied by the sample provider rather than from assay-based typing. The material from the prospective study consisted of cDNA or gDNA derived from T cells, B-cell-depleted T cells, or PBMCs.

Study-level results and caveats: How much clinical and demographic metadata was included differed by source and by participant, and the metadata was provided uncurated.

At the junction V is shortened by 1 base and J by 6 bases, with 10 bases in between. The germline V gene encodes CDR1 SGHAT and CDR2 FQNNGV. The CDR3 holds 14 amino acids from the cysteine to the phenylalanine. The retained sequence is limited to the CDR3, 42 bases, with the frame set at the first base. The collaborating institutions used their own protocols to collect whole blood in K2EDTA tubes. For TCRbeta analysis, collaborators shipped samples in one of three forms: frozen whole blood, isolated PBMCs, or DNA extracted from either of those sample types. TCRbeta CDR3 regions were amplified from genomic DNA by means of the immunoSEQ Assay, a bias-controlled multiplex PCR. The authors' analysis ran thus. Within the assay, amplification of reference gene primers was used to estimate how many nucleated cells each sample contained. To quantify the absolute abundance of each unique TCRbeta CDR3 rearrangement, sequence reads were collapsed and filtered. For each sample, productive Simpson clonality was calculated as the square root of Simpson's diversity index across productive rearrangements. Not all clones reach the TCRdb copy of this immuneACCESS table, which keeps in-frame sequences only. Checked studies attribute under half of the gap to unresolved V genes and leave the rest unexplained. The D gene and trimming were derived from the DNA, and the V and J assignments and clone size from that table. For this sample the table gives 90,000 to 150,000 clones, of which over 75% were detected only once. In total, the top ten clones hold about a tenth of the sample.

A remark on this clone: Its specific antigen is unknown. No base quality information exists; no much larger clone differs at one position.

Recombination connected TRBV11-2 to TRBJ1-5, with TRBD1 as a weak D call on 6 bases. Sequenced input: peripheral blood. This TCR came from an elderly man with acute or convalescent COVID-19. The CDR3 reads CASSLGQVGQPQHF. The sequence in DNA is TGTGCCAGCAGCTTAGGACAGGTGGGTCAGCCCCAGCATTTT.